A selection of T cell receptor beta chains follows, all from one sample in a study of blood T cell repertoires in COVID-19. Assay: immunoSEQ multiplex PCR; the TCRdb copy retains only in-frame clones and omits some. The sample has 200,000 to 250,000 clones; over 65% are singletons. The sequencing input was PBMCs or T cells enriched from blood (not recorded which). The receptors were gathered from a woman aged 55 to 70 who had recovered from COVID-19. The conserved cysteine and the conserved F or W are not part of the CDR3 here. The order of the fields is J gene, V gene, CDR3 protein.

j_gene: TRBJ2-4
v_gene: TRBV27
CDR3aa: ASSIDRQNIQY

j_gene: TRBJ2-2
v_gene: TRBV27
CDR3aa: ASSLDRATTGELF

j_gene: TRBJ2-3
v_gene: TRBV9
CDR3aa: ASSGTSGRTDTQY

j_gene: TRBJ1-6
v_gene: TRBV19
CDR3aa: ASRRDRGDSPLH

j_gene: TRBJ1-4
v_gene: TRBV5-5
CDR3aa: ATRPPASEKLF

j_gene: TRBJ1-5
v_gene: TRBV16
CDR3aa: ASSQFDSVNQPQH

j_gene: TRBJ2-1
v_gene: TRBV6-5
CDR3aa: ASRVESINEQF

j_gene: TRBJ1-3
v_gene: TRBV15
CDR3aa: ATSREGAVSGNTIY

j_gene: TRBJ2-7
v_gene: TRBV7-8
CDR3aa: ASSVDPRDEQY

j_gene: TRBJ1-5
v_gene: TRBV7-2
CDR3aa: ASSLGAGADQPQH